This paragraph reports one TCR beta chain. Antigen: not known. The sample comes from a study of T cells expressing NK-cell markers. On the study more broadly: Most of the eight sequenced donors tested HCMV-seropositive; one tested seronegative.

The CDR3 sequence is 14 residues long. Germline V gene sequence: CDR1 ENHRY, CDR2 SYGVKD. As the method of synthesis, 5'RACE template switching with UMIs yielded TCR beta cDNA. With the 5' RACE reads reprocessed, TCRdb shows one record per CDR3 protein and no DNA. The repertoire table contains 200,000 to 300,000 distinct CDR3 sequences. Study results and caveats: It remained uncertain whether the expanded NKG2C+ T cell clones were specific for HCMV antigens. More than 5 donors carried dominant NKG2C+ clonotypes that made up roughly 1.0-7.5% of their CD8+ T cells.

The clonotype was recovered from a man aged 18 to 29 in good health. The chain carries TRBV10-3 and TRBJ1-3; absent DNA, TCRdb's TRBD1 call cannot be checked. The sample consisted of blood T cells: a sorted CD56 or NKG2C T cell subset, CD4+ or CD8+ T cells, or bulk PBMC T cells (not recorded which). CDR3 in amino acids: CATVPDVRGNTIYF.